The clone carrying this T cell receptor (beta chain) showed up many times. Its antigen remains unidentified. Germline V CDR1 and CDR2: SGHRS, YFSETQ. The CDR3 consists of 15 residues. V shed 0 bases, J shed 5 bases, and the junction held 0 bases outside the gene matches. This sample is part of a study of blood T cells in healthy people across ages. The study, taken as a whole, reports: One million T cells yielded diversity estimates that were considered underestimates. Unsorted PBMCs blocked a conclusive comparison of naive and antigen-experienced cells.

Using a J-beta primer mix together with a sample-barcoded 5' primer, a second PCR was run for roughly 7 to 11 cycles. Unique molecular identifiers of 12 random nucleotides labeled each cDNA. TCRdb passed the 5' RACE reads through MiXCR, listing each CDR3 protein once. The profile shows 1.5 million to 2 million distinct CDR3 sequences, under 30% of them singletons. The receptor was isolated from a woman in her thirties in good health. The material sequenced was blood. The J gene is TRBJ2-2, the V gene TRBV5-1, with TRBD2 identical over 11 bases. Here the CDR3 reads CASSLGLAGTGELFF. CDR3 nucleotides: TGCGCCAGCAGCTTGGGACTAGCGGGGACCGGGGAGCTGTTTTTT.